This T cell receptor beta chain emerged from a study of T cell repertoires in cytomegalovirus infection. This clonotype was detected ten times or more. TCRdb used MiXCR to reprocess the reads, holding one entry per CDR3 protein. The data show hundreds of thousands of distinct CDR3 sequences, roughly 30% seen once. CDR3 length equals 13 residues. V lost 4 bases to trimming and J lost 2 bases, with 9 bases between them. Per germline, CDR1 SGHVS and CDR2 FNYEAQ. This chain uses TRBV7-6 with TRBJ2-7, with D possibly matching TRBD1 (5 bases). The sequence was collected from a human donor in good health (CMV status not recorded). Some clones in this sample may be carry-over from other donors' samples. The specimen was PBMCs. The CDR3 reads CASSSTVAYEQYF. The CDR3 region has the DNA TGTGCCAGCAGCTCGACAGTAGCCTACGAGCAGTACTTC. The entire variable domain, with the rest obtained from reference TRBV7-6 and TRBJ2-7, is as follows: GAGVSQSPRYKVTKRGQDVALRCDPISGHVSLYWYRQALGQGPEFLTYFNYEAQQDKSGLPNDRFSAERPEGSISTLTIQRTEQRDSAMYRCASSSTVAYEQYFGPGTRLTVT.